These 22 T cell receptor beta chains came from one sample sequenced in a study of cytomegalovirus exposure and HLA in healthy donors. In the PCR, 60 Vbeta and 13 Jbeta primers were used. TCRdb's copy holds only in-frame clones and misses some; the assay was immunoSEQ multiplex PCR. The data contain around 150,000 clones, approximately 70% of them singletons. Sequences were obtained from PBMCs. The receptors shown here come from a man in his forties or fifties in good health and CMV-seropositive.

The V and J genes are TRBV11-1 and TRBJ1-6; maybe TRBD1 (5 bases). Germline CDR1 reads SGHAT; CDR2 reads FQDESV (reference sequence). The CDR3 runs to 14 residues. V shed 1 base and J shed 7 bases, with 8 bases lying between them. The DNA for the CDR3 is TGTGCCAGCAGCTTAGGTCCAGGGAATTCACCCCTCCACTTT. Its translation is CASSLGPGNSPLHF.

The rearrangement uses TRBV7-3 and TRBJ2-3, with TRBD2 matching 7 bases. CDR1 SGHTA and CDR2 FQGTGA come from the germline V gene. The CDR3 has 19 amino acids. The V and J ends lost 5 bases and 7 bases, in that order; junction bases with no gene match: 24. In DNA form, the CDR3 reads TGTGCCAGCAGCCCGTCTTCGCCGGGACTAAGCCCAACAGCGAATACGCAGTATTTT. It specifies CASSPSSPGLSPTANTQYF. Drawing the rest from reference TRBV7-3 and TRBJ2-3, the complete variable domain is GAGVSQTPSNKVTEKGKYVELRCDPISGHTALYWYRQSLGQGPEFLIYFQGTGAADDSGLPNDRFFAVRPEGSVSTLKIQRTERGDSAVYLCASSPSSPGLSPTANTQYFGPGTRLTVL.

The J gene is TRBJ2-7, the V gene TRBV25-1; the match to TRBD2 covers 14 bases. The CDR3 length is 15 residues. Germline V gives CDR1 MGHDK, CDR2 SYGVNS. V lost 8 bases to trimming and J lost 1 base; unmatched junction nucleotides: 4. This CDR3 is CASSGLAGGSYEQYF. The CDR3 DNA reads TGTGCCAGCTCCGGACTAGCGGGGGGATCCTACGAGCAGTACTTC.

The genes are TRBV7-9 and TRBJ2-5; unclear D gene. CDR3 length: 10 amino acids. Germline CDR1 SEHNR, CDR2 FQNEAQ (reference sequence). Trimming took 5 bases from V and 4 from J, leaving 2 bases between them. The CDR3 region has the DNA TGTGCCAGCAGCCGAGAGACCCAGTACTTC. Its translation is CASSRETQYF.

This chain connects TRBV18 to TRBJ2-7, with D possibly being TRBD2 (6 bases). Germline V gene data show CDR1 as KGHSH and CDR2 as LQKENI. This CDR3 has 15 amino acids. Deletions cut 3 bases from V and 2 bases from J, with 14 bases between. CDR3 residues: CASSPNSGQTYEQYF. The CDR3 DNA follows: TGTGCCAGCTCACCGAATAGCGGCCAAACCTACGAGCAGTACTTC.

This rearrangement joins TRBV7-2 to TRBJ1-3, with D unclear. V was trimmed by 6 bases and J by 0 bases, leaving 9 bases between them. Germline CDR1 and CDR2: SGHTA and FQGNSA. The length of the CDR3 is 14 residues. The CDR3 reads CASSKDSSGNTIYF. The CDR3 DNA sequence: TGTGCCAGCAGTAAGGACTCCTCTGGAAACACCATATATTTT.

This clone was observed a few times. The chain carries TRBV2 and TRBJ1-5; D is undetermined. CDR3 length: 15 residues. Germline CDR1 reads SNHLY; CDR2 reads FYNNEI. Trimming removed 0 bases from V and 5 bases from J, with 11 bases in between. CDR3 protein: CASSEASRGHQPQHF. CDR3 DNA: TGTGCCAGCAGTGAAGCCTCCCGGGGTCATCAGCCCCAGCATTTT. Variable domain in full (rest from reference TRBV2 and TRBJ1-5): EPEVTQTPSHQVTQMGQEVILRCVPISNHLYFYWYRQILGQKVEFLVSFYNNEISEKSEIFDDQFSVERPDGSNFTLKIRSTKLEDSAMYFCASSEASRGHQPQHFGDGTRLSIL.

The V call is TRBV15, the J call TRBJ2-2, with TRBD1 identical over 8 bases. Germline-derived CDR1 and CDR2 are LNHNV and YYDKDF (reference sequence). V lost 5 bases and J lost 7; bases outside the gene matches: 9. CDR3 size: 15 residues. The CDR3 sequence is CATSPRTGRDGELFF. CDR3 bases: TGTGCCACCAGCCCTCGGACAGGGCGAGACGGGGAGCTGTTTTTT.

The chain couples TRBV2 to TRBJ2-7, with 7 bases aligning to TRBD1. Trimming removed 6 bases from V and 2 bases from J; junction bases left unmatched: 4. CDR1 SNHLY and CDR2 FYNNEI come from the germline V gene. The CDR3 extends over 13 amino acids. CDR3 nucleotide sequence: TGTGCCAGCAGCGGACAGGTTCCCTACGAGCAGTACTTC. Its protein product is CASSGQVPYEQYF.

The V call is TRBV6-5, the J call TRBJ2-7; D may be TRBD1 (5 bases). Trimming removed 8 bases from V and 0 bases from J, with 14 bases in between. The CDR3 loop spans 14 amino acids. The V gene's germline CDR1 is MNHEY and CDR2 SVGAGI. The CDR3 spells CASASWGNSYEQYF. The CDR3 region has the DNA TGTGCCAGCGCCTCTTGGGGCAACTCCTACGAGCAGTACTTC.

The chain has TRBV5-1 and TRBJ2-3, with 8 positions matching TRBD2. This CDR3 contains 17 residues. From germline, CDR1 is SGHRS and CDR2 YFSETQ. With 1 base clipped from V and 3 bases from J, the junction kept 10 bases outside the gene matches. CDR3 in DNA: TGCGCCAGCAGCTTGATTATCGGGGGGGGCGGGACAGATACGCAGTATTTT. Encoded protein: CASSLIIGGGGTDTQYF.

The chain employs TRBV19 and TRBJ1-2; TRBD1 might be the D (5 bases). CDR3 length: 14 amino acids. The germline V and J ends were trimmed by 5 bases and 4 bases, with 14 bases remaining between them. Germline CDR1 is LNHDA and CDR2 is SQIVND (reference sequence). CDR3 nucleotides: TGTGCCAGTAGTTACATGGGACTTTCCTATGGCTACACCTTC. This encodes CASSYMGLSYGYTF.

This chain connects TRBV9 to TRBJ2-2, with 9 bases lining up with TRBD1. Germline lookup yields CDR1 SGDLS and CDR2 YYNGEE. This CDR3 is built from 12 residues. J gave up 13 bases and V 4 bases, and 5 bases lay outside the gene matches. CDR3 loop: CASSSDRGGLFF. CDR3 bases: TGTGCCAGCAGCTCGGACAGGGGAGGGCTGTTTTTT.

V is TRBV28 and J is TRBJ2-6, with 9 bases identical to TRBD1. J was trimmed by 8 bases and V by 6 bases; bases with no gene match: 8. CDR3 size: 15 residues. Per germline, CDR1 MDHEN and CDR2 SYDVKM. Here the CDR3 DNA reads TGTGCCAGCAGCCCCGGGACAGGGAGGACCAACGTCCTGACTTTC. Its protein product is CASSPGTGRTNVLTF.

This chain connects TRBV4-3 to TRBJ2-2; 9 nucleotides agree with TRBD1. The CDR3 is made up of 14 amino acids. Looked up from germline, CDR1 is LGHNA and CDR2 is YSLEER. The J segment lost 3 bases and the V segment lost 9 bases, leaving 5 bases of the junction unmatched. The CDR3 loop reads CASRRTGDTGELFF. In nucleotides, the CDR3 is TGCGCCAGTCGGAGGACAGGGGACACCGGGGAGCTGTTTTTT.

The chain employs TRBV7-9 and TRBJ1-2; TRBD1 aligns across 7 bases. The V gene end was trimmed by 5 bases and the J gene end by 6 bases; junction bases not matched to a gene: 6. CDR1 and CDR2 (germline): SEHNR, FQNEAQ (reference sequence). This CDR3 is 13 amino acids long. CDR3 bases: TGTGCCAGCAGCGCCGGGGACAGCCATGGCTACACCTTC. This translates into CASSAGDSHGYTF.

The rearrangement joins TRBV21-1 to TRBJ1-5; the DNA was not used to check the table's D call, TRBD1. TRBV21-1 has pseudogene status. The CDR3 length is 16 residues. The CDR3 sequence: CASSKRQGVGNQPQHF. Written as DNA, the CDR3 is TGTGCCAGCAGCAAACGACAGGGCGTTGGCAATCAGCCCCAGCATTTT.

The chain carries TRBV5-1 and TRBJ2-7; tentative D call: TRBD1 (6 bases). Germline V gene sequence: CDR1 SGHRS, CDR2 YFSETQ. The length of the CDR3 is 12 residues. The V and J ends lost 7 bases and 1 base respectively, with 9 bases between them. DNA for the CDR3: TGCGCCAGCGGGCAGGGGTCCTACGAGCAGTACTTC. Protein: CASGQGSYEQYF.

On this clone itself: At one boundary the junction diverges from the germline segment, which might be a read error. The V call is TRBV10-2, the J call TRBJ1-1, with D possibly TRBD1 on 5 matching bases. Germline CDR1 is WSHSY and CDR2 is SAAADI. CDR3 length equals 15 residues. This CDR3 is CASRESTAANTEAFF. CDR3 in DNA: TGCGCCAGCAGAGAGTCGACAGCAGCGAACACTGAAGCTTTCTTT.

The V call is TRBV7-3, the J call TRBJ1-4; 9 bases fit TRBD1. With V trimmed by 5 bases and J by 8 bases, 3 bases remained unmatched. The CDR3 runs to 13 residues. CDR1 is SGHTA and CDR2 is FQGTGA in the germline V gene. The CDR3: CASSRGQGEKLFF. CDR3 in DNA: TGTGCCAGCAGCCGAGGACAGGGGGAAAAACTGTTTTTT.

This sequence joins TRBV30 and TRBJ2-7, with a possible D match to TRBD1 (6 bases). Germline CDR1 and CDR2: GTSNPN and SVGIG (reference sequence). Trimming cost V 8 bases and J 2 bases, with 13 bases left between them. The length of the CDR3 is 12 residues. The CDR3 is CARSQGTYEQYF. The CDR3, as DNA: TGTGCCCGCAGTCAGGGGACCTACGAGCAGTACTTC.

This clone was counted a few times. The rearrangement uses TRBV6-1 and TRBJ1-2, with 7 bases identical to TRBD1. V gave up 3 bases and J gave up 8 bases; unmatched junction bases: 9. Germline V gives CDR1 MNHNS, CDR2 SASEGT. The CDR3 length is 14 residues. For the CDR3, the DNA is TGTGCCAGCAGTGATGGACAGGCTTGGTACGGCTACACCTTC. Translated: CASSDGQAWYGYTF.